This T cell receptor (beta chain) was sequenced in a study of Tregs in tolerant kidney transplant recipients. The wider study: A 3-day belatacept mixed lymphocyte reaction, sometimes plus 5-day graft donor restimulation, preceded CD4+CD25+CD127- sorting. Study observations and caveats: Expanding Tregs on activated donor B cells appeared to best identify donor-specific TCRbeta clones.

Assay used: immunoSEQ multiplex PCR; TCRdb lists only in-frame clones, some missing. The table includes some 2,400 clones, approximately 46% detected once. As to this clone: The antigen is undetermined.

The CDR3 spans 16 residues. V shed 4 bases and J shed 2 bases, with 17 bases lying between them. CDR1 and CDR2 from the germline V gene are MGHRA and YSYEKL. The TCR originated in a human donor in good health. The chain combines TRBV4-1 with TRBJ2-5; D is perhaps TRBD1 or TRBD2 (5 bases each). Material for sequencing was Tregs from blood cultured with allogeneic cells. CDR3 residues: CASSRPTGGGQETQYF. The CDR3, as DNA: TGCGCCAGCAGCCGCCCGACTGGTGGGGGACAAGAGACCCAGTACTTC.